One and the same sample provided the 9 T cell receptor beta chains below, sequenced in a study of cytomegalovirus exposure and HLA in healthy donors. The assay was immunoSEQ multiplex PCR, and TCRdb's table has in-frame clones only and misses some. Seen here are more than 110,000 clones, roughly 88% observed once, and the top ten hold approximately 8.5%. Sequencing was done on a sample of PBMCs. All receptors come from a woman younger than 35 in good health and CMV-seropositive.

The chain is built from TRBV15 and TRBJ2-4, with D perhaps TRBD1 (6 bases). The CDR3 runs 18 residues. In germline, CDR1 is LNHNV, CDR2 YYDKDF (reference sequence). V gave up 1 base and J gave up 7 bases, with 23 bases separating them. The CDR3 coding sequence is TGTGCCACCAGCAGAGGAACCACAGGGATTCCGGACCCTAACATTCAGTACTTC. Its protein is CATSRGTTGIPDPNIQYF. The whole variable domain, filled in from reference TRBV15 and TRBJ2-4, reads DAMVIQNPRYQVTQFGKPVTLSCSQTLNHNVMYWYQQKSSQAPKLLFHYYDKDFNNEADTPDNFQSRRPNTSFCFLDIRSPGLGDTAMYLCATSRGTTGIPDPNIQYFGAGTRLSVL.

V usage is TRBV11-2 and J usage is TRBJ2-7; TRBD2 agrees at 8 bases. Germline CDR1 SGHAT, CDR2 FQNNGV. The CDR3 is made up of 14 amino acids. J gave up 3 bases and V 3 bases, and 4 bases lay outside the gene matches. In DNA, the CDR3 is TGTGCCAGCAGCTTTAGGAGCGGGAGCTACGAGCAGTACTTC. Translation: CASSFRSGSYEQYF.

This clone is a singleton in its sample. The rearrangement uses TRBV29-1 and TRBJ2-3, with TRBD2 matching 8 bases. V was pared by 4 bases and J by 8 bases, with 23 bases of the junction left unmatched. Per the germline V gene, CDR1 is SQVTM and CDR2 is ANQGSEA. The CDR3 covers 18 residues. The DNA of the CDR3 is TGCAGCGTTGCCCCCATCGGGCTAGCGGGTCCAAGCTCAATTACGCAGTATTTT. Its translation: CSVAPIGLAGPSSITQYF.

The gene calls are TRBV28 and TRBJ1-3; TRBD1 matches 8 bases. Germline V gene lookup returns CDR1 MDHEN and CDR2 SYDVKM. J was trimmed by 4 bases and V by 4 bases; bases with no gene match: 9. This CDR3 is 16 amino acids long. The CDR3 protein is CASSSPGQAGGNTIYF. CDR3 sequence (DNA): TGTGCCAGCAGTTCCCCGGGACAGGCAGGAGGAAACACCATATATTTT.

V and J are TRBV28 and TRBJ2-1, with 10 positions matching TRBD1. The CDR3 loop spans 15 amino acids. CDR1 MDHEN and CDR2 SYDVKM come from the germline V gene. V trimming: 4 bases; J trimming: 9 bases; junction bases outside the gene matches: 9. This chain's CDR3 is CASSSRQGAKGEQFF. In DNA form, the CDR3 reads TGTGCCAGCAGTTCCCGACAGGGGGCCAAGGGTGAGCAGTTCTTC.

The chain couples TRBV30 to TRBJ1-1; possibly TRBD1 for D (5 bases). Trimming left V 5 bases short and J 1 base short, with 14 bases between. Per the germline V gene, CDR1 is GTSNPN and CDR2 is SVGIG (reference sequence). The CDR3 covers 14 residues. The CDR3 here is CAWGAGLSNTEAFF. Here the CDR3 DNA reads TGTGCCTGGGGAGCGGGACTCTCGAACACTGAAGCTTTCTTT.

V usage is TRBV4-1 and J usage is TRBJ2-3, with 9 bases fitting TRBD1. CDR1 MGHRA and CDR2 YSYEKL come from the germline V gene. The length of the CDR3 is 15 residues. Trimming removed 4 bases from V and 0 bases from J; junction bases left unmatched: 2. CDR3 in DNA: TGCGCCAGCAGCCTGGGACAGGGAAGCACAGATACGCAGTATTTT. It specifies CASSLGQGSTDTQYF.

The chain uses TRBV7-6 and TRBJ2-5; D is perhaps TRBD1 (8 bases). The ends were cut back, 2 bases at V and 3 bases at J, with 16 bases in the middle. Per the germline V gene, CDR1 is SGHVS and CDR2 is FNYEAQ. The CDR3 is 16 residues long. CDR3 sequence reads: CASSLTHRGGKETQYF. CDR3 DNA sequence: TGTGCCAGCAGCTTAACACACAGGGGGGGAAAAGAGACCCAGTACTTC.

This chain links TRBV5-5 with TRBJ2-4; 8 nucleotides align to TRBD2. Germline V gene data show CDR1 as SGHKS and CDR2 as YYEKEE (reference sequence). Germline trimming cut 4 bases from V and 9 bases from J; bases unmatched to any gene: 15. The CDR3 has 16 residues. This CDR3 reads CASSHRPSREGFIQYF. The CDR3 DNA follows: TGTGCCAGCAGCCACCGACCGTCACGGGAGGGGTTCATTCAGTACTTC. The full variable domain, rest sourced from reference TRBV5-5 and TRBJ2-4, is DAGVTQSPTHLIKTRGQQVTLRCSPISGHKSVSWYQQVLGQGPQFIFQYYEKEERGRGNFPDRFSARQFPNYSSELNVNALLLGDSALYLCASSHRPSREGFIQYFGAGTRLSVL.